The following is a T cell receptor (beta chain) sequence with its context. CDR3 length: 13 residues. V lost 3 bases and J 0 bases, leaving 6 bases between the germline ends. From germline, CDR1 is LNHNV and CDR2 YYDKDF (reference sequence). TCRdb re-analysed the 5' RACE reads in MiXCR, keeping a single row per CDR3 protein. Of some 50,000 distinct CDR3 sequences in the sample, about 5.3% were seen once. The sample is drawn from a study of early T cells in non-severe SARS-CoV-2 infection. The TCR comes from an adult who was a healthcare worker with PCR-confirmed SARS-CoV-2 infection or an uninfected control (not recorded which). The input for sequencing was whole blood, taken at baseline. The chain is built from TRBV15 and TRBJ2-7; TRBD2 might be the D (6 bases). The DNA for the CDR3 is TGTGCCACCAGCAGGGACTACTCCTACGAGCAGTACTTC. Its translation is CATSRDYSYEQYF.